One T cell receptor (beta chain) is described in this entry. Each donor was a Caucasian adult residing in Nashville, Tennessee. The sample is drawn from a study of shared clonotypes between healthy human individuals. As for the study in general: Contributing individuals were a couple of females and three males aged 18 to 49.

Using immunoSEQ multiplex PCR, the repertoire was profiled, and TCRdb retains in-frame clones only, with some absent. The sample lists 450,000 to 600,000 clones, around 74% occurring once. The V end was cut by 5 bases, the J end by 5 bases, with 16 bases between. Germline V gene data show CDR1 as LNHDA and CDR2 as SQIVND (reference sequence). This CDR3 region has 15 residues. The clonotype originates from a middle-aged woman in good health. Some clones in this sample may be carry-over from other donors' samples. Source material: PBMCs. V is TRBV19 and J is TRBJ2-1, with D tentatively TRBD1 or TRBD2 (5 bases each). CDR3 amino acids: CASSWGFGVDNEQFF. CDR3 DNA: TGTGCCAGTAGTTGGGGCTTCGGGGTAGACAATGAGCAGTTCTTC.